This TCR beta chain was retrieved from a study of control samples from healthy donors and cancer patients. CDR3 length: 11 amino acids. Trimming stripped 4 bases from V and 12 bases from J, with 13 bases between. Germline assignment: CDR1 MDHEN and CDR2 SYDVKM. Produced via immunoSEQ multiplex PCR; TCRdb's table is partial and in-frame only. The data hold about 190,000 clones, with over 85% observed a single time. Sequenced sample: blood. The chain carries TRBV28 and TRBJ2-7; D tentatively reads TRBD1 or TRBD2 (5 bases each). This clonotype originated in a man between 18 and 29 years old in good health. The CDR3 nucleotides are TGTGCCAGCAGTTCGGGGACGATTTGGTACTTC. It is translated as CASSSGTIWYF.